A selection of T cell receptor beta chains follows, all from one sample in a study of monozygotic twins with inflammatory bowel disease. Following a re-call of the 5' RACE reads, TCRdb has one entry per CDR3 protein and lacks DNA. This table lists about 170,000 distinct CDR3 sequences. Sequenced: blood. The receptor source for this set is a human donor with ulcerative colitis or Crohn's disease, or a healthy co-twin of an affected twin (not recorded which). CDR3s include the opening cysteine and the closing phenylalanine or tryptophan.

>TRBJ1-6|TRBV12-3/TRBV12-4
CASSLGRSVNSPLHF
>TRBJ1-4|TRBV23-1
CASSHPGTEPSELFF
>TRBJ1-1|TRBV28
CASSSLRQGLNTEAFF
>TRBJ1-1|TRBV27
CAAKYHRAGEAFF
>TRBJ2-3|TRBV29-1
CSVAVSGSAGYF
>TRBJ1-1|TRBV6-1
CASSELRAVMNTEAFF
>TRBJ1-2|TRBV29-1
CSVAGPGGGYTF
>TRBJ1-6|TRBV5-1
CASSLERGVGIPLHF
>TRBJ2-2|TRBV6-5
CASSGDRGQNTGELFF
>TRBJ2-5|TRBV27
CASSPHRGPGETQYF
>TRBJ2-7|TRBV20-1
CSARVVIRKNEQYF
>TRBJ2-3|TRBV9
CASSAGPPGPYTQYF
>TRBJ2-2|TRBV12-3/TRBV12-4
CASSGTMGAELFF
>TRBJ1-4|TRBV12-3/TRBV12-4
CASSFSRAEEKLFF
>TRBJ1-1|TRBV27
CASSWGRGEAFF
>TRBJ1-1|TRBV7-8
CASSFLGTATNTEAFF
>TRBJ2-1|TRBV7-3
CASSFGTSGSSYNEQFF
>TRBJ1-2|TRBV5-1
CASKTGNYGYTF
>TRBJ1-1|TRBV20-1
CSPRGFRTEAFF
>TRBJ1-2|TRBV7-6
CASSRDSYYGYTF
>TRBJ2-3|TRBV14
CASSQRGTFGDTQYF
>TRBJ2-2|TRBV7-3
CASSPGLAGPGTGELFF